This is a list of T cell receptor beta chains from one sample in a study of blood T cell repertoires in COVID-19. Some clones are missing from TCRdb's copy, which holds only in-frame ones; the method was immunoSEQ multiplex PCR. The profile shows hundreds of thousands of clones, 88% of them singletons. The sequenced material came from peripheral blood. These TCRs come from an elderly man with acute or convalescent COVID-19. Each CDR3 is given with its conserved first and last residue. D genes are given only for firm matches. Only some rows state a clone size, as once, few, many or a class for expanded clones.

v_gene: TRBV7-2
d_gene: -
len: 12
j_gene: TRBJ2-5
abundance: -
CDR3nt: TGTGCCAGCTCTCGAACAGGGGAGACCCAGTACTTC
CDR3aa: CASSRTGETQYF

v_gene: TRBV19
d_gene: TRBD1
len: 17
j_gene: TRBJ2-2
abundance: -
CDR3nt: TGTGCCAGTAGTATTGGCCGCAACAGGGGTAACACCGGGGAGCTGTTTTTT
CDR3aa: CASSIGRNRGNTGELFF

v_gene: TRBV5-1
d_gene: -
len: 13
j_gene: TRBJ1-1
abundance: few
CDR3nt: TGCGCCAGCACATCAGGGGTTGACACTGAAGCTTTCTTT
CDR3aa: CASTSGVDTEAFF

v_gene: TRBV11-2
d_gene: -
len: 14
j_gene: TRBJ2-7
abundance: -
CDR3nt: TGTGCCAGCAGCTTATCTGACTACTCCTACGAGCAGTACTTC
CDR3aa: CASSLSDYSYEQYF

v_gene: TRBV28
d_gene: -
len: 14
j_gene: TRBJ1-1
abundance: few
CDR3nt: TGTGCCAGCAGTCCTGACGACTGGAGGACTGAAGCTTTCTTT
CDR3aa: CASSPDDWRTEAFF

v_gene: TRBV11-3
d_gene: -
len: 15
j_gene: TRBJ2-3
abundance: -
CDR3nt: TGTGCCAGCAGCTTAGGAGCGGCAATAACAGATACGCAGTATTTT
CDR3aa: CASSLGAAITDTQYF

v_gene: TRBV7-9
d_gene: -
len: 13
j_gene: TRBJ1-1
abundance: -
CDR3nt: TGTGCCAGCAGCTGGGGGGGCAACACTGAAGCTTTCTTT
CDR3aa: CASSWGGNTEAFF

v_gene: TRBV7-2
d_gene: TRBD2
len: 16
j_gene: TRBJ2-3
abundance: -
CDR3nt: TGTGCCAGCAGCTTAGCTGGCGGGGGAAGCACAGATACGCAGTATTTT
CDR3aa: CASSLAGGGSTDTQYF

v_gene: TRBV11-2
d_gene: TRBD2
len: 19
j_gene: TRBJ2-5
abundance: -
CDR3nt: TGTGCCAGCAGCTTAGATGGCCTTGTGAACGGGGGGGCCTGGGAGACCCAGTACTTC
CDR3aa: CASSLDGLVNGGAWETQYF

v_gene: TRBV7-9
d_gene: -
len: 13
j_gene: TRBJ2-2
abundance: -
CDR3nt: TGTGCCAGCAGCTTCCCCAGTCACGGGGAGCTGTTTTTT
CDR3aa: CASSFPSHGELFF

v_gene: TRBV6-2/TRBV6-3
d_gene: TRBD2
len: 16
j_gene: TRBJ2-7
abundance: -
CDR3nt: TGTGCCAGCAGTGATCCGGGGACTAGCAAATCCTACGAGCAGTACTTC
CDR3aa: CASSDPGTSKSYEQYF

v_gene: TRBV11-2
d_gene: -
len: 12
j_gene: TRBJ1-3
abundance: -
CDR3nt: TGTGCCAGCACCCCGACAGGAAACACCATATATTTT
CDR3aa: CASTPTGNTIYF

v_gene: TRBV11-3
d_gene: TRBD1
len: 15
j_gene: TRBJ2-1
abundance: -
CDR3nt: TGTGCCAGCAGTCGGACAGGGGGCCTTTACAATGAGCAGTTCTTC
CDR3aa: CASSRTGGLYNEQFF

v_gene: TRBV28
d_gene: -
len: 15
j_gene: TRBJ1-2
abundance: -
CDR3nt: TGTGCCAGCAGTTTAGGTGGCACTACTAACTATGGCTACACCTTC
CDR3aa: CASSLGGTTNYGYTF

v_gene: TRBV7-9
d_gene: -
len: 12
j_gene: TRBJ1-3
abundance: few
CDR3nt: TGTGCCAGCAGCTTAGAGGGGACAACCATATATTTT
CDR3aa: CASSLEGTTIYF

v_gene: TRBV15
d_gene: -
len: 14
j_gene: TRBJ1-3
abundance: -
CDR3nt: TGTGCCACCAGCAGAGCGGGTTCTGGAAACACCATATATTTT
CDR3aa: CATSRAGSGNTIYF

v_gene: TRBV5-8
d_gene: -
len: 15
j_gene: TRBJ2-1
abundance: -
CDR3nt: TGTGCCAGCAGCAAATCCGGGACTTGGTACAATGAGCAGTTCTTC
CDR3aa: CASSKSGTWYNEQFF

v_gene: TRBV23-1
d_gene: -
len: 15
j_gene: TRBJ2-7
abundance: -
CDR3nt: TGCGCCAGCAGTCAATTACAGGGAAGGCCTGGCGAGCAGTACTTC
CDR3aa: CASSQLQGRPGEQYF

v_gene: TRBV7-2
d_gene: TRBD2
len: 15
j_gene: TRBJ2-5
abundance: -
CDR3nt: TGTGCCAGCAGCTTAGGGGGCGGGAGAGGGGAGACCCAGTACTTC
CDR3aa: CASSLGGGRGETQYF

v_gene: TRBV7-9
d_gene: -
len: 12
j_gene: TRBJ1-6
abundance: -
CDR3nt: TGTGCCAGCAGCTTGGAGGGAAGGACCCTCCACTTT
CDR3aa: CASSLEGRTLHF

v_gene: TRBV18
d_gene: -
len: 15
j_gene: TRBJ1-2
abundance: -
CDR3nt: TGTGCCAGCTCACCTATTATGGGGGCGCCTAATGGCTACACCTTC
CDR3aa: CASSPIMGAPNGYTF